This TCR beta chain was documented in a study of T cells in tuberculosis. Study-wide results and limits: Active tuberculosis TCR-alpha repertoires lay closer to GMM-specific TCRs than IGRA-negative controls, suggesting clonal expansion.

The CDR3 runs 13 residues. Germline V gives CDR1 MNHNY, CDR2 SVGAGI (reference sequence). The data were produced by immunoSEQ multiplex PCR, yet TCRdb's version contains in-frame clones alone and is incomplete. This sample has more than 35,000 clones, with 90% to 95% found just once. To note about this clone: What it binds is unknown.

The sequenced sample was PBMCs. V and J are TRBV6-6 and TRBJ2-3; maybe TRBD2 (6 bases). This clonotype was obtained from a donor between 10 and 29 years old with latent tuberculosis or without tuberculosis infection. The CDR3 DNA follows: TGTGCGTCGGGCGGGACTAGCACAGATACGCAGTATTTT. This encodes CASGGTSTDTQYF.